The present entry profiles one TCR beta chain with its context. Its target is not known. These data belong to a study of cytomegalovirus exposure and HLA in healthy donors. Broader study findings: As was reported, the HLA-A and HLA-B alleles of most subjects were accurately predicted from TCR beta sequences. An observed cluster of highly shared sequence variants was recorded as a likely sequencing artifact. Later analysis placed DRB1 highest and HLA-C lowest in TCR association rates, which differed by HLA locus.

Use of 60 Vbeta and 13 Jbeta primers characterized the PCR. Some clones are missing from TCRdb's copy, which holds only in-frame ones; the method was immunoSEQ multiplex PCR. Altogether more than 150,000 clones are present, roughly 81% being singletons, with the ten largest covering less than 2.5%. The V and J ends lost 5 bases and 5 bases, in that order; junction bases with no gene match: 2. CDR1 is SGHAT and CDR2 is FQNNGV in the germline V gene. CDR3 length equals 13 residues. The gene calls are TRBV11-2 and TRBJ2-5, with 10 bases aligning to TRBD1. The sequenced material came from PBMCs. This TCR derives from a young woman in good health and CMV-seronegative. The chain's CDR3 is CASSQDRGETQYF. The CDR3 region has the DNA TGTGCCAGCAGCCAGGACAGGGGGGAGACCCAGTACTTC.